The T cell receptor (beta chain) described here comes from a study of PD-1 blockade in classical Hodgkin lymphoma. Clones were read by immunoSEQ multiplex PCR, and TCRdb kept only the in-frame ones, dropping some. The repertoire includes roughly 70,000 clones, about 64% of them detected once, and just over 9% sits in the top ten. All patients experienced relapse after autologous stem cell transplantation, and brentuximab vedotin exposure was variable. Trimming took off 5 bases at V and 6 bases at J, with 20 bases between the two ends. In germline, CDR1 is GTSNPN, CDR2 SVGIG (reference sequence). CDR3 length equals 14 residues.

The sequence came from a human donor with classical Hodgkin lymphoma. The chain joins TRBV30 to TRBJ2-7, with a possible D match to TRBD1 (6 bases). The source was peripheral blood mononuclear cells (PBMCs), collected before the second cycle of nivolumab. The CDR3 here is CAWGHFRDNREQYF. The CDR3 coding sequence is TGTGCCTGGGGACACTTCCGGGACAACCGCGAGCAGTACTTC.